Listed below are T cell receptor beta chains from one sample, sequenced in a study of cytomegalovirus exposure and HLA in healthy donors. The table came from immunoSEQ multiplex PCR; TCRdb's copy has only in-frame clones and leaves some out. Here the sample spans about 180,000 clones, approximately 84% being singletons. Sequencing was performed on PBMCs. The receptors were gathered from a girl under 18 in good health and CMV-seropositive. CDR3s include the opening cysteine and the closing phenylalanine or tryptophan. D genes are given only for firm matches. Rows may omit the clone size; those that give it use once, few, many or a size class.

j_gene,abundance,v_gene,d_gene,CDR3nt,CDR3aa
TRBJ2-6,NA,TRBV18,NA,TGTGCCAGCTCACCAATTAACAGTGAACGCTCTGGGGCCAACGTCCTGACTTTC,CASSPINSERSGANVLTF
TRBJ2-3,NA,TRBV7-9,TRBD2,TGTGCCAGCACATTAGCGGGAGTGGGCACAGATACGCAGTATTTT,CASTLAGVGTDTQYF
TRBJ1-2,NA,TRBV6-5,NA,TGTGCCAGCAGCAATACCCCCAGGGGCTACTATGGCTACACCTTC,CASSNTPRGYYGYTF
TRBJ1-1,once,TRBV29-1,NA,TGCAGCGTTGAGGCCAGGGGCAAAAACACTGAAGCTTTCTTT,CSVEARGKNTEAFF
TRBJ2-1,NA,TRBV12-5,TRBD2,TGTGCTAGTGGTTTAGCGGGAGTGAGCGATGAGCAGTTCTTC,CASGLAGVSDEQFF
TRBJ2-7,few,TRBV19,NA,TGTGCCAGTAGTTATTCAGGGATCTACGAGCAGTACTTC,CASSYSGIYEQYF
TRBJ1-2,NA,TRBV15,TRBD1,TGTGCCACCAGCGCCCAACCTACAGGGGGTTTAGGTGGCTACACCTTC,CATSAQPTGGLGGYTF
TRBJ2-1,NA,TRBV18,TRBD2,TGTGCCAGCTCACCCCCAGCGGGAGGCAATGAGCAGTTCTTC,CASSPPAGGNEQFF
TRBJ2-7,NA,TRBV5-6,TRBD1,TGTGCCAGCAGCTTGACAAAGGACAGGGCCGAATTTCCCTACGAGCAGTACTTC,CASSLTKDRAEFPYEQYF
TRBJ1-1,once,TRBV6-6,NA,TGTGCCAGCAGTTCCCCCCAGGGGTTTAGGACTGAAGCTTTCTTT,CASSSPQGFRTEAFF
TRBJ2-2,NA,TRBV4-1,TRBD2,TGCGCCAGCAGGGAGGCGGGAGGGGACACCGGGGAGCTGTTTTTT,CASREAGGDTGELFF
TRBJ1-2,NA,TRBV2,TRBD1,TGTGCCAGCAGTGCGCGGACAGGCTATGGCTACACCTTC,CASSARTGYGYTF
TRBJ2-2,NA,TRBV5-4,NA,TGTGCCAGCAGCTGGGTGGGGGCGAAGAACACCGGGGAGCTGTTTTTT,CASSWVGAKNTGELFF
TRBJ1-2,NA,TRBV6-5,NA,TGTGCCAGCAGTAGTCAGGGTGGTTTCCACTATGGCTACACCTTC,CASSSQGGFHYGYTF
TRBJ2-1,NA,TRBV6-5,NA,TGTGCCAGCAGCCGCTACAATGAGCAGTTCTTC,CASSRYNEQFF
TRBJ2-7,NA,TRBV7-9,TRBD1,TGTGCCAGCAGCGACCGAGACAGGGTGCTAACCTACGAGCAGTACTTC,CASSDRDRVLTYEQYF
TRBJ2-3,NA,TRBV19,TRBD1,TGTGCCAGTAGTATCAGTTGGGACAGAGTCGATACGCAGTATTTT,CASSISWDRVDTQYF
TRBJ2-7,NA,TRBV19,TRBD1,TGTGCCAGTAAGGGGACAGGGGATGCCTACGAGCAGTACTTC,CASKGTGDAYEQYF
TRBJ1-1,NA,TRBV11-2,NA,TGTGCCAGCAGCCTATCAACAGGGACCGCTGAAGCTTTCTTT,CASSLSTGTAEAFF
TRBJ1-5,NA,TRBV5-1,NA,TGCGCCAGCAGCTTGGGTGGAGTGAGCAATCAGCCCCAGCATTTT,CASSLGGVSNQPQHF
TRBJ1-2,NA,TRBV10-3,NA,TGTGCCATCAGGAGGGGGACTAACTATGGCTACACCTTC,CAIRRGTNYGYTF
TRBJ2-1,few,TRBV5-1,TRBD1,TGCGCCAGCAGCTGGCGGGACAGGGTTATTAATGAGCAGTTCTTC,CASSWRDRVINEQFF
TRBJ2-2,NA,TRBV7-6,TRBD1,TGTGCCAGCAGCCAAAAGAAGGGGGCGAACTGGAACACCGGGGAGCTGTTTTTT,CASSQKKGANWNTGELFF
TRBJ1-3,NA,TRBV7-9,TRBD1,TGTGCCAGCAGCCATATTACAGGGGGCTCTGGAAACACCATATATTTT,CASSHITGGSGNTIYF
TRBJ2-5,few,TRBV13,NA,TGTGCCAGCAGCTTAGTGGGGCTAGGCTGGCGGGAGACCCAGTACTTC,CASSLVGLGWRETQYF